This passage covers 5 T cell receptor beta chains from one sample sequenced in a study of T cells in Graves' hyperthyroidism and ophthalmopathy. TCR beta CDR3 region amplification was performed from RNA transcripts. The HTBI set primed first-round TCR CDR3 RT-PCR. TCRdb re-derived calls from the multiplex PCR reads in MiXCR, one entry per CDR3 protein. This table holds 550,000 to 650,000 distinct CDR3 sequences, over 11% found once. The sequencing input was blood. These receptors came from a woman in her 30s with Graves' hyperthyroidism that later progressed to Graves' ophthalmopathy.

The sample holds many counts of this clonotype. The J gene is TRBJ1-2, the V gene TRBV19, with a weak D call TRBD1 (5 bases). The V end lost 3 bases, the J end lost 3 bases, and 20 bases lay between the germline ends. Germline V gives CDR1 LNHDA, CDR2 SQIVND (reference sequence). The CDR3 length is 17 residues. The CDR3 DNA sequence: TGTGCCAGTAGTATCTACCCCCGGGGCCAGGTAGACTATGGCTACACCTTC. It is translated as CASSIYPRGQVDYGYTF.

This clonotype was observed a handful of times. The J gene is TRBJ1-5, the V gene TRBV27; D ambiguous. V was trimmed by 6 bases and J by 2 bases, leaving 14 bases between them. Germline V gene data show CDR1 as MNHEY and CDR2 as SMNVEV (reference sequence). This CDR3 has 15 amino acids. CDR3 sequence (DNA): TGTGCCAGCAGGTCTTGGGAGGGCGGCAATCAGCCCCAGCATTTT. Its translation is CASRSWEGGNQPQHF.

This clonotype has a count of ten or more. This chain links TRBV18 with TRBJ2-5; the D is unclear. Trimming cost V 0 bases and J 5 bases, with 10 bases left between them. The CDR3 is 14 amino acids. The germline V gene encodes CDR1 KGHSH and CDR2 LQKENI. The CDR3 is CASSPPMSAETQYF. As DNA, the CDR3 is TGTGCCAGCTCACCACCGATGAGCGCGGAGACCCAGTACTTC.

As regards this clonotype: Lacking the conserved final phenylalanine or tryptophan, this CDR3 likely reflects a read error. This chain connects TRBV6-1 to TRBJ1-5, with D possibly matching TRBD1 (6 bases). Germline V gives CDR1 MNHNS, CDR2 SASEGT. Trimming cost V 6 bases and J 4 bases, with 10 bases left between them. This CDR3 has 13 amino acids. CDR3 loop: CASSGQPNQPQHL. The CDR3 DNA reads as TGTGCCAGCAGCGGACAGCCAAATCAGCCCCAGCATCTT.

This clonotype was picked up many times. The chain joins TRBV28 to TRBJ1-1; D ambiguous. Germline loops: CDR1 MDHEN, CDR2 SYDVKM. The CDR3 loop spans 12 amino acids. V lost 8 bases to trimming and J lost 7 bases, with 14 bases between them. CDR3 in DNA: TGTGCCAGCGCCGAGCGGGGTCGTGAAGCTTTCTTT. As protein: CASAERGREAFF.